This T cell receptor (beta chain) was found in a study of T cells after yellow fever vaccination. In TCRdb, the 5' RACE reads were re-called with MiXCR into one record per CDR3 protein. The sample has under 70,000 distinct CDR3 sequences, approximately 6.5% seen once. Losses at the gene ends were 1 base for V and 1 base for J; bases not matched to a gene: 1. The CDR3 consists of 14 residues. CDR1 is SGHVS, CDR2 FNYEAQ, per germline. General study results and limits: The booster response re-showed most primary clones: approximately 95% CD4, over 80% CD8.

This clonotype showed up many times. What it recognizes is unknown. The TCR sequence derives from a man aged 18-30 years who received the YFV17D yellow fever vaccine. This chain joins TRBV7-6 and TRBJ2-7; 7 bases align to TRBD2. This specimen was CD8+ T cells sorted from PBMCs, taken on the day of the first yellow fever vaccination. CDR3 nucleotides: TGTGCCAGCAGCTTAGGGCGGGGGTCCTACGAGCAGTACTTC. Protein: CASSLGRGSYEQYF.